Here is one T cell receptor (beta chain) with its context. Its antigen is still unknown. This entry belongs to a study of OX40 agonist ivuxolimab in advanced cancers. Study context: Subjects had a mean age of roughly 60 years, with a range of about 23 to 85; around 80% were male. Whole-study findings and limits: The study found that CD8+ T cells averaged more expanded clones than CD4+.

Method: immunoSEQ multiplex PCR; TCRdb's copy keeps in-frame clones and lacks some. The sample shows about 53,000 clones, about 88% of them seen only once. Germline loops: CDR1 ENHRY, CDR2 SYGVKD. V shed 6 bases and J shed 5 bases, with 20 bases lying between them. The CDR3 totals 16 residues. The rearrangement links TRBV10-3 to TRBJ2-1; D not resolved. This TCR was recovered from an adult with an advanced solid tumor such as melanoma, head and neck, liver or kidney cancer. Here the sequenced sample was CD4+ or CD8+ T cells sorted from blood, taken in a trial of the OX40 agonist ivuxolimab. The CDR3 coding sequence is TGTGCCATCAGAACATCAAGTACCAAAGACCACAATGAGCAGTTCTTC. Residues: CAIRTSSTKDHNEQFF.